The 16 T cell receptor beta chains given below trace back to one sample, sequenced in a study of blood T cell repertoires in COVID-19. This table comes from immunoSEQ multiplex PCR, and its TCRdb copy is limited to in-frame clones, with some not included. The data show more than 150,000 clones, roughly 85% seen once. The sample consisted of peripheral blood. The receptors derive from a woman in her thirties with acute or convalescent COVID-19.

DNA for the CDR3: TGTGCCAGCAGCCCCGGGGGAGGGCGTGGATACAATGAGCAGTTCTTC. Its protein product is CASSPGGGRGYNEQFF. J is TRBJ2-1 and V is TRBV9, with TRBD2 matching 7 bases. The germline gives CDR1 SGDLS, CDR2 YYNGEE. The CDR3 is 16 residues long. V was clipped by 4 bases and J by 4 bases; unmatched bases: 11.

This chain links TRBV1 with TRBJ2-7; the listed D gene, TRBD2, was not tested against the DNA. TRBV1 is designated a pseudogene. The CDR3 has 16 residues. Written as DNA, the CDR3 is TGCACCGCGGATCTAGGGAGCATATCACCGATTTACGAGCAGTACTTC. Translated, it gives CTADLGSISPIYEQYF.

This chain connects TRBV4-3 to TRBJ1-2; the match to TRBD1 covers 12 bases. The CDR3 covers 15 residues. The trim removed 1 base at V and 5 bases at J, leaving 2 bases unmatched. Germline V gene sequence: CDR1 LGHNA, CDR2 YSLEER. The CDR3 loop is CASSQGDRGQYGYTF. DNA for the CDR3: TGCGCCAGCAGCCAAGGGGACAGGGGGCAATATGGCTACACCTTC.

This rearrangement joins TRBV5-1 to TRBJ1-3; D unresolved. V lost 4 bases, J lost 1 base, and 6 bases lay in between. The CDR3 consists of 13 residues. Germline V gene sequence: CDR1 SGHRS, CDR2 YFSETQ. The CDR3 bases are TGCGCCAGCAGCCCGGGGTCTGGAAACACCATATATTTT. It specifies CASSPGSGNTIYF.

The rearrangement links TRBV27 to TRBJ1-2; TRBD1 might be the D (5 bases). The CDR3 contains 15 residues. Germline V lookup: CDR1 MNHEY, CDR2 SMNVEV (reference sequence). Between the trimmed V and J ends, which lost 4 bases and 5 bases, there was a span of 17 bases. The CDR3 bases are TGTGCCAGCAGTTCCCAAGCAGGGTACAGGTATGGCTACACCTTC. It yields the protein CASSSQAGYRYGYTF.

The chain employs TRBV5-4 and TRBJ2-7; no clear D gene. The V end lost 4 bases, the J end lost 3 bases, and 14 bases lay between the germline ends. The CDR3 totals 14 residues. CDR1 SGHNT and CDR2 YYREEE come from the germline V gene (reference sequence). For the CDR3, the DNA is TGTGCCAGCAGCCCCCGCGGCGATCTCTACGAGCAGTACTTC. Protein: CASSPRGDLYEQYF.

DNA of the CDR3: TGTGCCAGCAGAACAGGGGGCGGGAATTCACCCCTCCACTTT. Its protein product is CASRTGGGNSPLHF. The V and J genes are TRBV27 and TRBJ1-6, with TRBD1 matching over 9 bases. CDR3 length: 14 amino acids. The germline gives CDR1 MNHEY, CDR2 SMNVEV (reference sequence). V shed 6 bases and J 7 bases; nucleotides not matched to a gene: 4.

This chain uses TRBV9 with TRBJ2-1, with a tentative D call TRBD1 (5 bases). The V gene's germline CDR1 is SGDLS and CDR2 YYNGEE. Trimming took off 4 bases at V and 4 bases at J, with 18 bases between the two ends. The CDR3 totals 16 residues. CDR3 sequence reads: CASSPRQNNPYNEQFF. The CDR3 region has the DNA TGTGCCAGCAGCCCCCGACAGAACAATCCTTACAATGAGCAGTTCTTC.

V is TRBV18 and J is TRBJ2-1; tentative D call: TRBD2 (5 bases). Trimming took off 3 bases at V and 7 bases at J, with 22 bases between the two ends. The germline V gene encodes CDR1 KGHSH and CDR2 LQKENI. This CDR3 has 17 amino acids. CDR3 DNA: TGTGCCAGCTCACCGTCCTTATTGGCCGGAGGCAGGAATGAGCAGTTCTTC. Encoded protein: CASSPSLLAGGRNEQFF.

This sequence joins TRBV4-3 and TRBJ2-7, with unresolved D. This CDR3 is 14 amino acids long. V was cut by 1 base and J by 4 bases, with 11 bases left in between. The germline V gene encodes CDR1 LGHNA and CDR2 YSLEER. The CDR3 nucleotides read TGCGCCAGCAGCCAAGGACTTGCTCTGTACGAGCAGTACTTC. It yields the protein CASSQGLALYEQYF.

The V and J genes are TRBV6-6 and TRBJ2-2; 11 nucleotides agree with TRBD1. V was pared by 5 bases and J by 4 bases, with 12 bases of the junction left unmatched. CDR1 and CDR2 (germline): MNHNY, SVGAGI (reference sequence). This CDR3 has 18 amino acids. CDR3 coding DNA: TGTGCCAGCAGTCGGACAGGGGGCGTTCTTATTCTCACCGGGGAGCTGTTTTTT. Amino acid sequence: CASSRTGGVLILTGELFF.

The chain has TRBV7-2 and TRBJ2-3; TRBD2 agrees at 7 bases. The germline gives CDR1 SGHTA, CDR2 FQGNSA. This CDR3 region has 14 residues. Trimming removed 4 bases from V and 3 bases from J; junction bases left unmatched: 4. The CDR3, as DNA: TGTGCCAGCAGCTCCCCAGCGGGGACAGATACGCAGTATTTT. Amino acid sequence: CASSSPAGTDTQYF. Supplemented by reference TRBV7-2 and TRBJ2-3, the full variable domain reads GAGVSQSPSNKVTEKGKDVELRCDPISGHTALYWYRQSLGQGLEFLIYFQGNSAPDKSGLPSDRFSAERTGGSVSTLTIQRTQQEDSAVYLCASSSPAGTDTQYFGPGTRLTVL.

CDR3 DNA sequence: TGTGCCAGTAGTATAGTCGGGGAAGCTTTCTTT. Its protein product is CASSIVGEAFF. The chain employs TRBV19 and TRBJ1-1; D is uncertain. Between the trimmed V and J ends, which lost 1 base and 8 bases, there was a span of 5 bases. There are 11 residues in the CDR3. Germline V lookup: CDR1 LNHDA, CDR2 SQIVND (reference sequence). Full variable domain (missing parts from reference TRBV19 and TRBJ1-1): DGGITQSPKYLFRKEGQNVTLSCEQNLNHDAMYWYRQDPGQGLRLIYYSQIVNDFQKGDIAEGYSVSREKKESFPLTVTSAQKNPTAFYLCASSIVGEAFFGQGTRLTVV.

This chain uses TRBV6-5 with TRBJ1-2, with a weak D call TRBD1 (6 bases). The CDR3 contains 13 residues. Per the germline V gene, CDR1 is MNHEY and CDR2 is SVGAGI. V lost 6 bases, J lost 2 bases, and 10 bases lay in between. The DNA for the CDR3 is TGTGCCAGCAGCCTTGGACAGAACTATGGCTACACCTTC. Protein sequence: CASSLGQNYGYTF.

The chain couples TRBV5-6 to TRBJ1-1; D may be TRBD1 (5 bases). Germline loops: CDR1 SGHDT, CDR2 YYEEEE. V dropped 4 bases and J dropped 5 bases, with 15 bases sitting between them. This CDR3 has 14 residues. The CDR3 DNA follows: TGTGCCAGCAGCCGGGCCCGGGGACTAACTGAAGCTTTCTTT. Its translation: CASSRARGLTEAFF.

The chain links TRBV7-6 to TRBJ1-6; the D gene is possibly TRBD1 (5 bases). V shed 5 bases and J shed 0 bases, with 23 bases lying between them. Germline-derived CDR1 and CDR2 are SGHVS and FNYEAQ. This CDR3 contains 20 residues. The CDR3, as DNA: TGTGCCAGCAGCCAATCCCCCAAAAGTGGGGCGAGCTCCTATAATTCACCCCTCCACTTT. Protein product: CASSQSPKSGASSYNSPLHF.